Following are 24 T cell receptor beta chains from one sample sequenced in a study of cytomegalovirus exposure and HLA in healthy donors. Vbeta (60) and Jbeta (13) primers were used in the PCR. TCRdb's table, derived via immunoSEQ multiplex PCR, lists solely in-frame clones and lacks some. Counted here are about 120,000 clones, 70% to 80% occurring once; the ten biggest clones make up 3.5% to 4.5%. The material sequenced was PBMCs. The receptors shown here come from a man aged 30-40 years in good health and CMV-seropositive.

The CDR3 spells CASSKLGGRATEAFF. CDR3 in DNA: TGTGCCAGCAGCAAACTCGGGGGGCGGGCCACTGAAGCTTTCTTT. The chain recombines TRBV21-1 with TRBJ1-1. TRBV21-1 is labeled a pseudogene. CDR3 length: 15 amino acids.

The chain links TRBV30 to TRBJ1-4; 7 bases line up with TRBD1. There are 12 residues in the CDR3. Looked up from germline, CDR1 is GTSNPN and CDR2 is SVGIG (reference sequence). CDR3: CAARGPGEKLFF. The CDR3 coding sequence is TGTGCTGCGAGGGGGCCGGGGGAAAAACTGTTTTTT.

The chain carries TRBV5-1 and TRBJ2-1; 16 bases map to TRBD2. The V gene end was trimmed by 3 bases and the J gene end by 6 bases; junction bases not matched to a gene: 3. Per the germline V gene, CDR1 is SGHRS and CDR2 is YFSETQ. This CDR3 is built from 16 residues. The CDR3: CASSWGLAGGSNEQFF. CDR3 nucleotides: TGCGCCAGCAGCTGGGGACTAGCGGGGGGGTCCAATGAGCAGTTCTTC.

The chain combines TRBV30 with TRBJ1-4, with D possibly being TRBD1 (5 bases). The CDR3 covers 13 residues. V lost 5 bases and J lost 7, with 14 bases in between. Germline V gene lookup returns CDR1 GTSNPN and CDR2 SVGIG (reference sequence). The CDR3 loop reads CAWQGSTLEKLFF. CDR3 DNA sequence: TGTGCCTGGCAGGGCTCGACACTTGAAAAACTGTTTTTT.

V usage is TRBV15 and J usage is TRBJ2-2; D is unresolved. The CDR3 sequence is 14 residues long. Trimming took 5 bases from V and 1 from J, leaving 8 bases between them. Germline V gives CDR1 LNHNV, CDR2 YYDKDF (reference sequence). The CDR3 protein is CATSLIKNTGELFF. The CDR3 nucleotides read TGTGCCACCAGCCTTATAAAGAACACCGGGGAGCTGTTTTTT. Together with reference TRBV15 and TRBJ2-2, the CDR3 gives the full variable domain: DAMVIQNPRYQVTQFGKPVTLSCSQTLNHNVMYWYQQKSSQAPKLLFHYYDKDFNNEADTPDNFQSRRPNTSFCFLDIRSPGLGDTAMYLCATSLIKNTGELFFGEGSRLTVL.

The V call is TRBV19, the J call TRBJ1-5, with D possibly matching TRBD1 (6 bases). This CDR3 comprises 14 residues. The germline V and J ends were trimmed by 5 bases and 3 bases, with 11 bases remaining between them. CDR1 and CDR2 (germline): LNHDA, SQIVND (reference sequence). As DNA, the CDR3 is TGTGCCAGTAGTCACAGGGCTGACAATCAGCCCCAGCATTTT. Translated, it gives CASSHRADNQPQHF.

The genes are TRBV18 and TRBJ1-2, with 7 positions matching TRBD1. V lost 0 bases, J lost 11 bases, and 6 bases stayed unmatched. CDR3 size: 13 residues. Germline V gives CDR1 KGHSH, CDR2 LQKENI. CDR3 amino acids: CASSPPVQGGYTF. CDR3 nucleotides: TGTGCCAGCTCACCACCTGTGCAGGGGGGATACACCTTC.

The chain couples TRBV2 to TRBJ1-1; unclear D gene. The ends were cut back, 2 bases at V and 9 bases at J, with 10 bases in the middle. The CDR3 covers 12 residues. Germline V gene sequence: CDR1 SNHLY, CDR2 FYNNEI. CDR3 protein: CASSENRHKAFF. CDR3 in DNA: TGTGCCAGCAGTGAAAACAGACATAAAGCTTTCTTT.

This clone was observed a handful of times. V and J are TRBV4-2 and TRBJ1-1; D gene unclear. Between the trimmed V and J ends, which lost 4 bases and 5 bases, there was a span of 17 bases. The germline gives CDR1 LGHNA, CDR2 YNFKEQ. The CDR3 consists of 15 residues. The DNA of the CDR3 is TGTGCCAGCAGCCCGTACCAGGAAGGACTAACTGAAGCTTTCTTT. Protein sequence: CASSPYQEGLTEAFF.

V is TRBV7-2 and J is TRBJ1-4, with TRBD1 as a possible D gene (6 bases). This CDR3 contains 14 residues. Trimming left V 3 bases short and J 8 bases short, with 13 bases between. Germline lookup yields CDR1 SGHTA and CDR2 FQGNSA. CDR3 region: CASSLTGSEEKLFF. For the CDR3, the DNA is TGTGCCAGCAGCTTGACAGGTAGTGAGGAAAAACTGTTTTTT.

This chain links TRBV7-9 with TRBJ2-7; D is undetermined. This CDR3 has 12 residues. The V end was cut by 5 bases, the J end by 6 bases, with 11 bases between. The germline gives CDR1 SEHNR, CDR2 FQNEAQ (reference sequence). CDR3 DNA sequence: TGTGCCAGCAGCCCAGGATCTGTCGAGCAGTACTTC. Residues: CASSPGSVEQYF.

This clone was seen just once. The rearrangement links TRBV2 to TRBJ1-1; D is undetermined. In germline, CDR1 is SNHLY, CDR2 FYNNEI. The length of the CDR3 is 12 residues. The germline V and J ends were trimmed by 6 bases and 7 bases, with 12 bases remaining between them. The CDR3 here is CASRIIVFEAFF. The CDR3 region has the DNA TGTGCCAGCAGAATCATTGTGTTTGAAGCTTTCTTT.

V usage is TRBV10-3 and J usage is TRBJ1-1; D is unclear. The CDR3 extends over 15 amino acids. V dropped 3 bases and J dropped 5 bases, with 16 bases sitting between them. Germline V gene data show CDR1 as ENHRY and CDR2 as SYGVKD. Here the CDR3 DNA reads TGTGCCATCAGTGAATTGAGGGAATCTAGGACTGAAGCTTTCTTT. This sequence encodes CAISELRESRTEAFF.

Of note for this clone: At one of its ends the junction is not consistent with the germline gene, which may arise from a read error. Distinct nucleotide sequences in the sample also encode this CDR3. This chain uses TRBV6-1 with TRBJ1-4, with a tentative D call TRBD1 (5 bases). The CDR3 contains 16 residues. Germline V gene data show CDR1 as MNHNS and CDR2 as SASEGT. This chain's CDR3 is CASSEFRTPPNEKLFF. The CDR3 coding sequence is TGCGCCAGCAGTGAATTCAGGACACCACCGAATGAAAAACTGTTTTTT.

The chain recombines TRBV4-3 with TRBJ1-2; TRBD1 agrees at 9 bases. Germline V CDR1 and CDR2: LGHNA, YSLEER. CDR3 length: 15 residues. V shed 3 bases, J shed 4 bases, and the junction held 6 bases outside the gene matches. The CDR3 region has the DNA TGCGCCAGCAGCCAGGATGGACAGGGGAGCTATGGCTACACCTTC. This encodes CASSQDGQGSYGYTF.

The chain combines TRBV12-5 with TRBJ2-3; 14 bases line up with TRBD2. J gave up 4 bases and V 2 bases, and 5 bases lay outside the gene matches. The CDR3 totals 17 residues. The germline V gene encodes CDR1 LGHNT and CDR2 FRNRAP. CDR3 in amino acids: CASGLFQTSGGADTQYF. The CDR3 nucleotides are TGTGCTAGTGGTTTGTTTCAGACTAGCGGGGGGGCAGATACGCAGTATTTT.

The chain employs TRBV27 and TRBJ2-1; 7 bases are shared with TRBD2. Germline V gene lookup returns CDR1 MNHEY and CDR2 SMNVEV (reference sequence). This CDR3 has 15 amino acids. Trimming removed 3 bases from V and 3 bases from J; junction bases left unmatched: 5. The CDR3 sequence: CASSLGGTDYNEQFF. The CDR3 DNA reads TGTGCCAGCAGTTTGGGAGGGACGGACTACAATGAGCAGTTCTTC.

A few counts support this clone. CDR3 DNA sequence: TGTGCCAGCTCCAGGGGACTAGCAGATTACAATGAGCAGTTCTTC. It specifies CASSRGLADYNEQFF. The chain is built from TRBV18 and TRBJ2-1; TRBD2 matches at 9 bases. CDR3 length equals 15 residues. V dropped 6 bases and J dropped 4; count of bases not matched to a gene: 7. Germline lookup yields CDR1 KGHSH and CDR2 LQKENI.

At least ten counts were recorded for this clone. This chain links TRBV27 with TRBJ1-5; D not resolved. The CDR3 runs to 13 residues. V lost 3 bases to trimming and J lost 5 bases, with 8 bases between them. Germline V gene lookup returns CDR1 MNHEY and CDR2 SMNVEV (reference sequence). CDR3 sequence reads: CASSFLRDQPQHF. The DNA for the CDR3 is TGTGCCAGCAGTTTTTTGAGAGATCAGCCCCAGCATTTT.

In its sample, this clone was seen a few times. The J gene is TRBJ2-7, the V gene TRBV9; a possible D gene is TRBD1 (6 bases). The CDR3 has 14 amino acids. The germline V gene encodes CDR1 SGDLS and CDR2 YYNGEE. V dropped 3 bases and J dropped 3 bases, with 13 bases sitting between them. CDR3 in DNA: TGTGCCAGCAGCGGGGGACATACACTCTACGAGCAGTACTTC. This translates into CASSGGHTLYEQYF. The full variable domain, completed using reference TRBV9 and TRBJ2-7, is DSGVTQTPKHLITATGQRVTLRCSPRSGDLSVYWYQQSLDQGLQFLIQYYNGEERAKGNILERFSAQQFPDLHSELNLSSLELGDSALYFCASSGGHTLYEQYFGPGTRLTVT.

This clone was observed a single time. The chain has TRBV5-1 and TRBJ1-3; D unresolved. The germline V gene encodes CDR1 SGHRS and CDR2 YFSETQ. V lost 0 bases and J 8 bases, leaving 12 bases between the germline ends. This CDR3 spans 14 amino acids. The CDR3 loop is CASSLGAGRDTIYF. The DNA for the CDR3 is TGCGCCAGCAGCTTGGGGGCAGGCCGTGACACCATATATTTT. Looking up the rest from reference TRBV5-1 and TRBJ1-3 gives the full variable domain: KAGVTQTPRYLIKTRGQQVTLSCSPISGHRSVSWYQQTPGQGLQFLFEYFSETQRNKGNFPGRFSGRQFSNSRSEMNVSTLELGDSALYLCASSLGAGRDTIYFGEGSWLTVV.

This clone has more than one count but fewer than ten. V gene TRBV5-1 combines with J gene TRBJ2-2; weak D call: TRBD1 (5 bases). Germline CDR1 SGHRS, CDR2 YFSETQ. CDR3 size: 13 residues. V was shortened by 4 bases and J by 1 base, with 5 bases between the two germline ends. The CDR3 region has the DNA TGCGCCAGCAGCGGACAGAACACCGGGGAGCTGTTTTTT. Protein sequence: CASSGQNTGELFF.

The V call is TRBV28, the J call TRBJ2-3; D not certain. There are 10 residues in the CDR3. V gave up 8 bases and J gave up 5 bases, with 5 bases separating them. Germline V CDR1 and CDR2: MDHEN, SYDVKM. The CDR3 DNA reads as TGTGCCAGCCAGGAAGATACGCAGTATTTT. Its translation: CASQEDTQYF.

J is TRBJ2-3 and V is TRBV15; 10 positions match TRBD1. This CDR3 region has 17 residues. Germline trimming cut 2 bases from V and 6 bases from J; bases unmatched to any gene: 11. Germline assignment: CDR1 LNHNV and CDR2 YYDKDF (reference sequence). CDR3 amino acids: CATSRTLTGGVRDTQYF. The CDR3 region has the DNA TGTGCCACCAGCAGAACCTTGACAGGGGGCGTGAGGGATACGCAGTATTTT. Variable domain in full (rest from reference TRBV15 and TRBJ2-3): DAMVIQNPRYQVTQFGKPVTLSCSQTLNHNVMYWYQQKSSQAPKLLFHYYDKDFNNEADTPDNFQSRRPNTSFCFLDIRSPGLGDTAMYLCATSRTLTGGVRDTQYFGPGTRLTVL.